This is a list of T cell receptor beta chains from one sample in a study of monozygotic twins with cystic fibrosis. The protocol was immunoSEQ multiplex PCR, while the TCRdb copy is restricted to in-frame clones and leaves out a portion. The sample lists around 20,000 clones; roughly nine tenths were seen once. Material for sequencing was blood. The receptors originated from a girl aged 2 to 10 with cystic fibrosis. The CDR3 runs from the conserved cysteine through the conserved F or W. D genes are given only for firm matches. Clone size is stated in some rows and not others, as once, few, many or a class when expanded.

>.|TRBJ2-1|TRBV29-1|14|TRBD2
CSVEQSGRGNEQFF
TGCAGCGTTGAACAAAGCGGGAGAGGTAATGAGCAGTTCTTC
>.|TRBJ2-6|TRBV27|14|.
CASSPSSGANVLTF
TGTGCCAGCAGTCCCTCATCTGGGGCCAACGTCCTGACTTTC
>.|TRBJ1-5|TRBV5-8|16|.
CASSLFLGRSNQPQHF
TGTGCCAGCAGCCTCTTCTTAGGCCGTAGCAATCAGCCCCAGCATTTT
>.|TRBJ1-5|TRBV28|13|.
CASSSGTPGAQHF
TGTGCCAGCAGTTCCGGGACCCCCGGGGCCCAGCATTTT
>.|TRBJ2-5|TRBV5-1|18|TRBD1
CASSSYPGTGDRGETQYF
TGCGCCAGCAGCTCCTACCCCGGGACAGGGGACCGTGGAGAGACCCAGTACTTC
>.|TRBJ1-2|TRBV29-1|12|.
CSVVSSAGGYTF
TGCAGCGTTGTTAGTTCGGCGGGCGGCTACACCTTC
>.|TRBJ2-7|TRBV11-3|15|TRBD2
CASSSGLASVYEQYF
TGTGCCAGCAGCTCCGGACTAGCAAGTGTCTACGAGCAGTACTTC
>.|TRBJ2-7|TRBV28|15|.
CASSFGEGDSYEQYF
.
>few|TRBJ1-1|TRBV6-1|14|.
CASSDKGGGTEAFF
TGTGCCAGCAGTGATAAGGGGGGCGGCACTGAAGCTTTCTTT
>.|TRBJ2-1|TRBV2|13|.
CASSRDINNEQFF
TGTGCCAGCAGCAGGGACATAAACAATGAGCAGTTCTTC
>.|TRBJ1-1|TRBV5-1|15|.
CASSWRQPGRTEAFF
TGCGCCAGCAGCTGGCGGCAGCCTGGGCGGACTGAAGCTTTCTTT
>.|TRBJ2-3|TRBV19|20|TRBD2
CASSLPGLAGGVSSTDTQYF
TGTGCCAGTAGTCTTCCGGGACTAGCGGGAGGGGTTTCTAGCACAGATACGCAGTATTTT
>.|TRBJ1-6|TRBV14|13|.
CASSQGGNSPLHF
TGTGCCAGCAGCCAGGGGGGTAATTCACCCCTCCACTTT
>.|TRBJ1-1|TRBV27|17|.
CASSLVGGRGMNTEAFF
TGTGCCAGCAGTTTAGTAGGCGGGAGGGGGATGAACACTGAAGCTTTCTTT
>once|TRBJ2-3|TRBV10-3|15|TRBD1
CAISEGPGGFDTQYF
TGTGCCATCAGTGAAGGGCCAGGGGGTTTTGATACGCAGTATTTT
>.|TRBJ2-3|TRBV6-6|15|TRBD1
CASSYWDRHTDTQYF
TGTGCCAGCAGTTACTGGGACAGACACACAGATACGCAGTATTTT
>.|TRBJ1-1|TRBV14|18|.
CASSLSPGPRFMNTEAFF
TGTGCCAGCAGCCTCTCCCCCGGGCCGCGGTTCATGAACACTGAAGCTTTCTTT
>.|TRBJ2-2|TRBV5-1|17|TRBD1
CASSLGETGDVTGELFF
TGCGCCAGCAGCTTGGGGGAGACAGGGGATGTCACCGGGGAGCTGTTTTTT
>.|TRBJ2-1|TRBV7-2|15|.
CASSPGRDSYNEQFF
TGTGCCAGCAGCCCTGGGCGGGACAGCTACAATGAGCAGTTCTTC
>.|TRBJ1-1|TRBV30|15|.
CAWSVRRGSNTEAFF
TGTGCCTGGAGTGTACGTAGGGGGTCCAACACTGAAGCTTTCTTT
>.|TRBJ1-2|TRBV6-1|13|.
CASSNRDNRGYTF
TGTGCCAGCAGCAACCGGGACAACAGAGGCTACACCTTC
>.|TRBJ2-1|TRBV15|13|TRBD2
CATTSGQYNEQFF
TGTGCCACGACTAGCGGACAGTACAATGAGCAGTTCTTC
>.|TRBJ1-1|TRBV5-4|16|TRBD1
CASRQNVQGANTEAFF
TGTGCCAGCAGGCAAAACGTCCAGGGGGCGAACACTGAAGCTTTCTTT
>.|TRBJ2-5|TRBV6-1|13|.
CATIRDNQETQYF
TGTGCCACCATACGGGACAACCAAGAGACCCAGTACTTC
>.|TRBJ2-1|TRBV6-1|19|TRBD2
CASSDGLAGMGGVLDEQFF
TGTGCCAGCAGTGACGGACTAGCGGGTATGGGGGGAGTATTGGATGAGCAGTTCTTC
>.|TRBJ2-7|TRBV5-5|13|.
CASSFAGAHEQYF
TGTGCCAGCAGCTTCGCAGGGGCCCACGAGCAGTACTTC
>.|TRBJ1-5|TRBV28|17|.
CASSLFTDRYSNQPQHF
TGTGCCAGCAGTTTATTTACCGACAGGTATAGCAATCAGCCCCAGCATTTT
>.|TRBJ2-3|TRBV5-1|16|TRBD1
CASSPVRDRSTDTQYF
TGCGCCAGCAGCCCGGTGAGGGACAGGAGCACAGATACGCAGTATTTT
>.|TRBJ2-7|TRBV28|16|.
CASSLSTLGGSYEQYF
TGTGCCAGCAGTTTATCGACCCTGGGGGGCTCCTACGAGCAGTACTTC
>.|TRBJ1-2|TRBV7-9|14|.
CASSHLTGLSGYTF
TGTGCCAGCAGCCACCTGACAGGTTTGAGTGGCTACACCTTC
>.|TRBJ2-7|TRBV5-1|15|.
CASSSDGSSSYEQYF
TGCGCCAGCAGCTCGGACGGCAGTTCCTCCTACGAGCAGTACTTC
>.|TRBJ2-2|TRBV5-6|17|TRBD2
CASSLDGLAGGGGELFF
TGTGCCAGCAGCTTGGACGGTCTAGCGGGAGGCGGAGGGGAGCTGTTTTTT
>.|TRBJ2-7|TRBV6-5|14|TRBD1
CASSRDRVNYEQYF
TGTGCCAGCTCACGGGACAGGGTTAACTACGAGCAGTACTTC
>.|TRBJ2-1|TRBV19|15|TRBD2
CASNLAGSSYNEQFF
TGTGCCAGTAATCTAGCGGGAAGCTCCTACAATGAGCAGTTCTTC
>.|TRBJ1-5|TRBV7-9|16|TRBD1
CASSLEGGQGGQPQHF
TGTGCCAGCAGCTTAGAAGGGGGACAGGGGGGTCAGCCCCAGCATTTT
>once|TRBJ1-2|TRBV6-5|15|.
CASSPGDRPSSGYTF
TGTGCCAGCAGTCCCGGAGACAGGCCCTCCTCAGGCTACACCTTC
>.|TRBJ1-1|TRBV15|15|.
CATSRDRPGGTEAFF
TGTGCCACCAGCAGAGATCGTCCAGGCGGCACTGAAGCTTTCTTT
>.|TRBJ2-4|TRBV6-6|14|TRBD1
CASCGTGGQNIQYF
TGTGCCAGCTGCGGGACAGGGGGCCAAAACATTCAGTACTTC
>.|TRBJ2-3|TRBV18|15|TRBD1
CASSPLTGTADTQYF
TGTGCCAGCTCACCCCTGACAGGGACGGCAGATACGCAGTATTTT
>.|TRBJ2-1|TRBV18|16|.
CASSSYNFDSYNEQFF
TGTGCCAGCTCGAGTTATAATTTCGACTCCTACAATGAGCAGTTCTTC
>.|TRBJ1-1|TRBV14|14|.
CASSNREGGTEAFF
TGTGCCAGCAGCAACAGGGAGGGAGGCACTGAAGCTTTCTTT
>.|TRBJ1-1|TRBV27|13|.
CASRYIDNTEAFF
TGTGCCAGCAGGTACATCGATAACACTGAAGCTTTCTTT
>.|TRBJ1-5|TRBV2|15|.
CASSKGSGGSQPQHF
TGTGCCAGCAGTAAAGGGTCCGGGGGAAGTCAGCCCCAGCATTTT
>.|TRBJ2-7|TRBV27|16|.
CATLNSPSLIVYEQYF
TGTGCCACCTTGAACTCTCCCTCTTTGATTGTCTACGAGCAGTACTTC
>once|TRBJ1-4|TRBV7-9|15|.
CASSLRGEAGEKLFF
TGTGCCAGCAGCCTAAGGGGCGAGGCAGGCGAAAAACTGTTTTTT
>few|TRBJ2-7|TRBV2|12|.
CASNRGNYEQYF
TGTGCCAGCAATCGGGGGAACTACGAGCAGTACTTC
>.|TRBJ1-1|TRBV10-1|11|.
CASSEGATAFF
TGCGCCAGCAGTGAGGGGGCTACGGCTTTCTTT
>.|TRBJ1-2|TRBV10-3|16|.
CAISDGSDRANYGYTF
TGTGCCATCAGTGATGGGTCAGACAGAGCTAACTATGGCTACACCTTC